A selection of T cell receptor beta chains follows, all from one sample in a study of blood T cell repertoires in COVID-19. Generated by immunoSEQ multiplex PCR, the TCRdb table keeps only in-frame clones and is missing some. The table includes about 190,000 clones, around 90% detected once. Sequencing used peripheral blood. The receptors stem from a man in his forties with active or convalescent COVID-19. CDR3s include the opening cysteine and the closing phenylalanine or tryptophan. The D gene is left open where the match is weak. Clone size is stated in some rows and not others, as once, few, many or a class when expanded.

V gene	clone size	D gene	J gene	CDR3 DNA	CDR3 protein
TRBV6-5	-	-	TRBJ1-1	TGTGCCAGCAGACAGCACACCAAGGACACTGAAGCTTTCTTT	CASRQHTKDTEAFF
TRBV5-5	-	-	TRBJ2-3	TGTGCCAGCAGCAGTGGGCCCCGACGGACAGATACGCAGTATTTT	CASSSGPRRTDTQYF
TRBV25-1	-	-	TRBJ2-7	TGTGCCAGCAGTGAATCCCGGACTGCCCGCGAAGAGCAGTACTTC	CASSESRTAREEQYF
TRBV28	once	TRBD1	TRBJ1-1	TGTGCCAGCAGTTCCCAAGGGGTGGGCAGGGGGGTGATAGTCACTGAAGCTTTCTTT	CASSSQGVGRGVIVTEAFF
TRBV10-2	-	-	TRBJ1-5	TGCGCCAGCAGTGAGTCGGCCTTAAATCAGCCCCAGCATTTT	CASSESALNQPQHF
TRBV18	-	TRBD2	TRBJ2-1	TGTGCCAGCTCACCGGAGAGCGGGAGAGGAAACAATGAGCAGTTCTTC	CASSPESGRGNNEQFF
TRBV7-9	once	TRBD1	TRBJ1-4	TGTGCCAGCAGCTTGGCCGGGACAGGGAATGAAAAACTGTTTTTT	CASSLAGTGNEKLFF
TRBV7-2	-	-	TRBJ1-5	TGTGCCAGCAATCAAGTGTTCGGACTTAGCAATCAGCCCCAGCATTTT	CASNQVFGLSNQPQHF
TRBV4-3	-	-	TRBJ1-2	TGCGCCAGCAGCAGCTGGGGGCCGTTATATGGCTACACCTTC	CASSSWGPLYGYTF
TRBV6-1	-	TRBD2	TRBJ2-1	TGTGCCAGCAGTGACGGGACTAGCGGGGAGTACAATGAGCAGTTCTTC	CASSDGTSGEYNEQFF
TRBV6-6	-	-	TRBJ1-2	TGTGCCAGCAGACTTGGCGCCGGGACGGGAGACTATGGCTACACCTTC	CASRLGAGTGDYGYTF
TRBV7-8	-	TRBD2	TRBJ2-1	TGTGCCAGCAGCTTAGGGCTAGCGGGCGGGAGATACAATGAGCAGTTCTTC	CASSLGLAGGRYNEQFF
TRBV4-1	-	TRBD1	TRBJ1-2	TGCGCCAGCAGCCACCTGGGGACAGGGGGTGGGTATGGCTACACCTTC	CASSHLGTGGGYGYTF
TRBV6-1	-	TRBD2	TRBJ2-7	TGTGCCAGCAGTGAGACTAGCGGGAGGCCCGAGCAGTACTTC	CASSETSGRPEQYF
TRBV4-3	-	-	TRBJ1-1	TGCGCCAGCAGCCAAGATGTCATGAGGGACACTGAAGCTTTCTTT	CASSQDVMRDTEAFF
TRBV21-1	-	-	TRBJ2-5	TGTGCCAGCAGCTCCCAAGACAGGGGAGAGACCCAGTACTTC	CASSSQDRGETQYF
TRBV6-2/TRBV6-3	-	-	TRBJ2-4	TGTGCCAGCAGCGGGACCTTTACGGGAGTACTGGCCAAAAACATTCAGTACTTC	CASSGTFTGVLAKNIQYF
TRBV30	-	-	TRBJ1-3	TGTGCCTGGAGTGTACAGGGCAGCGGCGTGGGAAACACCATATATTTT	CAWSVQGSGVGNTIYF
TRBV15	-	TRBD1	TRBJ1-3	TGTGCCACCAGCAGCGGGAGGGTGGACAGGATTGGAAACACCATATATTTT	CATSSGRVDRIGNTIYF
TRBV9	-	-	TRBJ2-5	TGTGCCAGCAGCGTAGTTGGAACTAGCCCTCGGGAGACCCAGTACTTC	CASSVVGTSPRETQYF
TRBV27	-	-	TRBJ1-2	TGTGCCAGCAGGGCACAGGGATACTATGGCTACACCTTC	CASRAQGYYGYTF
TRBV27	-	TRBD1	TRBJ1-1	TGTGCCAGCAACGGGAGACAGGGGGTGTCGGGCACTGAAGCTTTCTTT	CASNGRQGVSGTEAFF
TRBV5-1	-	-	TRBJ2-6	TGCGCCAGCAGCTTGACAGCTGGGGCCAACGTCCTGACTTTC	CASSLTAGANVLTF
TRBV24-1	-	-	TRBJ2-4	TGTGCCACCAGTGATTCCAGGGGACCCAAAAACATTCAGTACTTC	CATSDSRGPKNIQYF
TRBV6-2/TRBV6-3	-	-	TRBJ1-1	TGTGCCAGCAGTTACTCGAGGGCGGTGAACACTGAAGCTTTCTTT	CASSYSRAVNTEAFF
TRBV19	-	-	TRBJ1-5	TGTGCCAGTAGTATAGATCTATCCGTGGCGGGCAATCAGCCCCAGCATTTT	CASSIDLSVAGNQPQHF
TRBV25-1	-	-	TRBJ1-5	TGTGCCAGCTCGACAGTCAATCAGCCCCAGCATTTT	CASSTVNQPQHF
TRBV11-2	-	-	TRBJ2-1	TGTGCCAGCAGCTTAGATCGGGTAAATGAGCAGTTCTTC	CASSLDRVNEQFF
TRBV27	-	TRBD1	TRBJ1-5	TGTGCCAGCAGTCCCGGACAGGGGGCGTTTGGTCAGCCCCAGCATTTT	CASSPGQGAFGQPQHF
TRBV19	-	TRBD1	TRBJ1-1	TGTGCCAGCTCCTTTGACAGGGTGGCCACTGAAGCTTTCTTT	CASSFDRVATEAFF
TRBV24-1	-	TRBD1	TRBJ2-2	TGTGCCACCAGTCTAAATGACAGGGGGCCGAACACCGGGGAGCTGTTTTTT	CATSLNDRGPNTGELFF
TRBV27	once	TRBD1	TRBJ1-1	TGTGCCAGCAGAAGAGACAGGGACACTGAAGCTTTCTTT	CASRRDRDTEAFF
TRBV6-2/TRBV6-3	-	-	TRBJ2-7	TGTGCCAGCAGTTATCACCGGACTGGACGTCCTTACGAGCAGTACTTC	CASSYHRTGRPYEQYF
TRBV2	-	-	TRBJ1-1	TGTGCCAGTGGGCTGAAGAACACTGAAGCTTTCTTT	CASGLKNTEAFF
TRBV29-1	-	-	TRBJ1-5	TGCAGCGTTGATTTTGGCAGAAATCAGCCCCAGCATTTT	CSVDFGRNQPQHF
TRBV6-5	-	TRBD1	TRBJ2-1	TGTGCCAGCACCAAGACAGGGTTCAATGAGCAGTTCTTC	CASTKTGFNEQFF
TRBV19	-	TRBD2	TRBJ2-1	TGTGCCAGTAGTGGGCTAGCGGGGGGTTGGGATGAGCAGTTCTTC	CASSGLAGGWDEQFF
TRBV7-8	-	TRBD1	TRBJ2-5	TGTGCCAGCAGCTTAGGGGGACAGGGGGAGACCCAGTACTTC	CASSLGGQGETQYF
TRBV2	-	-	TRBJ1-5	TGTGCCAGCAGAAAACAGAGCAATCAGCCCCAGCATTTT	CASRKQSNQPQHF
TRBV11-2	-	-	TRBJ2-2	TGTGCCAGCAGCTCCTTAGTACATTCGGGCACCGGGGAGCTGTTTTTT	CASSSLVHSGTGELFF
TRBV11-2	-	TRBD1	TRBJ1-1	TGTGCCAGCAGCGGGACAGCCAACACTGAAGCTTTCTTT	CASSGTANTEAFF